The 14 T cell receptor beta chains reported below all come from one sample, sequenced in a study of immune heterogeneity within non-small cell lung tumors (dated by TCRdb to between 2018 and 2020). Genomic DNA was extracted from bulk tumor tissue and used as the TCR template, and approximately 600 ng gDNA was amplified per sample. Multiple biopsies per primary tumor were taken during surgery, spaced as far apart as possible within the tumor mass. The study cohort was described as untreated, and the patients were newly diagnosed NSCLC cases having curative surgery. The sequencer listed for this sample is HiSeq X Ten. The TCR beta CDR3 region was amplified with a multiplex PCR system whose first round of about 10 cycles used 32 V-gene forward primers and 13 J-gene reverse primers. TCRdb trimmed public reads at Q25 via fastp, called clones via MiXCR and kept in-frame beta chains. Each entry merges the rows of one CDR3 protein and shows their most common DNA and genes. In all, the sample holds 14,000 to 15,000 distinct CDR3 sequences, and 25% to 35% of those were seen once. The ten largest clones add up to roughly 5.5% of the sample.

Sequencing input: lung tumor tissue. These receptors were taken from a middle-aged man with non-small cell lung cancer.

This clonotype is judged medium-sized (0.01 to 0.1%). The DNA of the CDR3 is TGTGCCAGTAGTACGCGACAGCCTTACGAGCAGTACTTC. Its translation: CASSTRQPYEQYF. The chain recombines TRBV19 with TRBJ2-7; weak D call: TRBD1 (5 bases). The germline V gene encodes CDR1 LNHDA and CDR2 SQIVND (reference sequence). The CDR3 has 13 residues. The germline V and J ends were trimmed by 4 bases and 4 bases, with 11 bases remaining between them.

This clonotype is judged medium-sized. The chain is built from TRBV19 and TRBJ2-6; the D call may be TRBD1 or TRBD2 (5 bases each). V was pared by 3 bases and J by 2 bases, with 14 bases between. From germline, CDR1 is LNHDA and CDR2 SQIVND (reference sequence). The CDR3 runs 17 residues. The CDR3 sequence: CASSILGRGPGANVLTF. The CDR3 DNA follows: TGTGCCAGTAGTATCTTGGGACGGGGACCTGGGGCCAACGTCCTGACTTTC. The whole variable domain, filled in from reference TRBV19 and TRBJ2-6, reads DGGITQSPKYLFRKEGQNVTLSCEQNLNHDAMYWYRQDPGQGLRLIYYSQIVNDFQKGDIAEGYSVSREKKESFPLTVTSAQKNPTAFYLCASSILGRGPGANVLTFGAGSRLTVL.

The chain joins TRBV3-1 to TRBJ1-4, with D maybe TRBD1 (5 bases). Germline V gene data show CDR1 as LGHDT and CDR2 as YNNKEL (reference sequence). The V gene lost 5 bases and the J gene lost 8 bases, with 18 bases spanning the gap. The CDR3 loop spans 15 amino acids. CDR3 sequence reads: CASSSGSGVREKLFF. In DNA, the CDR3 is TGTGCCAGCAGCTCCGGCTCGGGGGTGAGAGAAAAACTGTTTTTT.

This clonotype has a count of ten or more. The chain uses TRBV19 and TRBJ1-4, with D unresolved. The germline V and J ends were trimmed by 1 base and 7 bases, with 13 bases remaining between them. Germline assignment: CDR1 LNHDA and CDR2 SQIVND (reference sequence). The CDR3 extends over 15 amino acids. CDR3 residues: CASSIARRTSEKLFF. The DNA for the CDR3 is TGTGCCAGTAGTATAGCCAGACGCACAAGTGAAAAACTGTTTTTT.

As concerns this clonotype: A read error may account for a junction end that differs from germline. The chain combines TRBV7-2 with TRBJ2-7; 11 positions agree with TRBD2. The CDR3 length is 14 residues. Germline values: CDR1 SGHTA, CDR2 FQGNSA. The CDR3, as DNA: TGTGCCAGCAGCCGGGGACTAGCGGCTGGCGAGCAGTATTTC. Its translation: CASSRGLAAGEQYF.

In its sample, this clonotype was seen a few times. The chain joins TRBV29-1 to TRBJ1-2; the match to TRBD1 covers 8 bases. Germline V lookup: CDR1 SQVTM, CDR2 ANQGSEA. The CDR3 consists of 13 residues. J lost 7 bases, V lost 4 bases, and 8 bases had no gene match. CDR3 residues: CSVGDRSSGGYTF. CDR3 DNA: TGCAGCGTTGGGGACAGGTCCTCCGGTGGCTACACCTTC.

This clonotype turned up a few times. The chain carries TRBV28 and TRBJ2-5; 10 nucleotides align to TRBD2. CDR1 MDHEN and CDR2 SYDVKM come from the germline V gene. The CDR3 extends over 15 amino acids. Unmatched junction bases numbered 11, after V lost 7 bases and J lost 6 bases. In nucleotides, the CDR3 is TGTGCCAGCACCCCGAAGGGACTAGCGTCGAAGACCCAGTACTTC. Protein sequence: CASTPKGLASKTQYF.

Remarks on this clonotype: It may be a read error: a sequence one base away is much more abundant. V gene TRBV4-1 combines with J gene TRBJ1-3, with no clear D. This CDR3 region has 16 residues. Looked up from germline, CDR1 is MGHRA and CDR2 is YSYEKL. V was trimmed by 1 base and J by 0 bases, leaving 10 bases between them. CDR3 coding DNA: TGCGCCAGCAGCCAAGCACATGGCAGCTCTGGAAACACCATATATTTT. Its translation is CASSQAHGSSGNTIYF.

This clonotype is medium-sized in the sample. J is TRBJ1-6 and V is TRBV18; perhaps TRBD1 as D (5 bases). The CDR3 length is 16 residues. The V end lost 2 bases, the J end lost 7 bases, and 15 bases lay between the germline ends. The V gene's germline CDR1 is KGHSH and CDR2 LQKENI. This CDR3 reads CASSPGDRSGNSPLHF. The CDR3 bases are TGTGCCAGCTCACCAGGTGACAGATCAGGGAATTCACCCCTCCACTTT.

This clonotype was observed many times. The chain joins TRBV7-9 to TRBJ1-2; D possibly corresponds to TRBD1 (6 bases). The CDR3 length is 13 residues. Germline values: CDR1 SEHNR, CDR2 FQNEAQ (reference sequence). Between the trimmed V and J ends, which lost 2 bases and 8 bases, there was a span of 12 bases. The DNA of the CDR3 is TGTGCCAGCAGCTTAAGAGGGGGGAACGGCTACACCTTC. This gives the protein CASSLRGGNGYTF.

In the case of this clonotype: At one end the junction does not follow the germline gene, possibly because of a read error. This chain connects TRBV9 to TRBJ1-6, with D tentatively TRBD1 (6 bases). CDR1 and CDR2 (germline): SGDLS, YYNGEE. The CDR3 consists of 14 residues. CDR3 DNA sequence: TGTGCCAGAAGCGCTGGGGGCGATAATTCACCCCTCCACTTT. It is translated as CARSAGGDNSPLHF.

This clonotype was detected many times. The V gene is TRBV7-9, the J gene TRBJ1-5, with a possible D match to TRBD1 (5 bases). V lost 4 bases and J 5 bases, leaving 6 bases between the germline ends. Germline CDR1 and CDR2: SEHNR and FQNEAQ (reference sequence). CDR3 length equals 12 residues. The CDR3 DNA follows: TGTGCCAGCAGCTCAGGGTATCAGCCCCAGCATTTT. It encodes CASSSGYQPQHF.

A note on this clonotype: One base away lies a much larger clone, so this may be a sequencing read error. The CDR3 sequence: CDISVGAGDEQYF. CDR3 DNA: TGTGACATCAGTGTTGGGGCGGGGGACGAGCAGTACTTC. The chain combines TRBV10-3 with TRBJ2-7, with TRBD2 matching over 7 bases. Looked up from germline, CDR1 is ENHRY and CDR2 is SYGVKD. The CDR3 runs to 13 residues.

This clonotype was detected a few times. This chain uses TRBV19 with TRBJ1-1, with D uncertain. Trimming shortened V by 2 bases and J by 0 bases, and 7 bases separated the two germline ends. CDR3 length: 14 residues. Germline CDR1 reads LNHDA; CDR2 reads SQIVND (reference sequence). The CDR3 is CASSILGLNTEAFF. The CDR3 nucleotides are TGTGCCAGTAGTATATTGGGTTTGAACACTGAAGCTTTCTTT. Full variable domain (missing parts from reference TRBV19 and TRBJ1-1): DGGITQSPKYLFRKEGQNVTLSCEQNLNHDAMYWYRQDPGQGLRLIYYSQIVNDFQKGDIAEGYSVSREKKESFPLTVTSAQKNPTAFYLCASSILGLNTEAFFGQGTRLTVV.